This T cell receptor beta chain is drawn from a study of T cells in localized non-small cell lung cancer. Germline lookup yields CDR1 MDHEN and CDR2 SYDVKM. The CDR3 is 14 residues long. V was pared by 6 bases and J by 8 bases, with 11 bases of the junction left unmatched. Study-wide findings and caveats: Multi-region tumor sequencing was not done, so intratumor heterogeneity could not be excluded.

Produced via immunoSEQ multiplex PCR; TCRdb's table is partial and in-frame only. The sample includes tens of thousands of clones, 70% to 90% of them seen just once. To note about this clone: The antigen is not known.

Specimen: peripheral blood, collected before any cancer treatment. The chain uses TRBV28 and TRBJ1-2; TRBD1 matches 8 bases. The receptor's source is a woman aged 40-69 years with stage I squamous cell lung carcinoma. CDR3 region: CASRDRESWRGYTF. As DNA, the CDR3 is TGTGCCAGCAGGGACAGGGAATCATGGCGCGGCTACACCTTC.